This T cell receptor beta chain was sequenced in a study of monozygotic twins with cystic fibrosis. About the research overall: Approximately 2.8 micrograms of fragmented DNA underwent 15 PCR cycles for library preparation.

Profiled with immunoSEQ multiplex PCR; TCRdb holds only in-frame clones, not every one. This sample has 30,000 to 40,000 clones, with over 60% found just once. The CDR3 extends over 12 amino acids. Germline V gene data show CDR1 as KGHSH and CDR2 as LQKENI. The V end lost 2 bases, the J end lost 2 bases, and 3 bases lay between the germline ends. This rearrangement joins TRBV18 to TRBJ2-5; D uncertain. Sequencing input: blood. The TCR was taken from a girl aged 10 to 17 with cystic fibrosis. CDR3 bases: TGTGCCAGCTCACCAAGTCAAGAGACCCAGTACTTC. It specifies CASSPSQETQYF.